The clone carrying this T cell receptor (beta chain) has only a few counts. Its target is unknown. This sample was taken from a study of immune evolution from preneoplasia to lung adenocarcinoma. Study-wide results and limits: From normal lung to invasive adenocarcinoma, top clone frequencies appeared to decrease.

CDR3 length equals 17 residues. CDR1 and CDR2 from the germline V gene are SGHTA and FQGNSA. With 1 base clipped from V and 3 bases from J, the junction kept 11 bases outside the gene matches. The repertoire was sequenced with immunoSEQ multiplex PCR; TCRdb's copy has only in-frame clones and lacks some. The sample gives several thousand clones, around 80% of which show up once; approximately 5.8% is in the top ten. The sequenced sample consisted of FFPE invasive lung adenocarcinoma tissue. The receptor was isolated from a person aged 45-60 years with lung adenocarcinoma. J is TRBJ2-7 and V is TRBV7-2, with TRBD2 matching over 8 bases. The DNA of the CDR3 is TGTGCCAGCAGCTTAGGAGGGCTGGGGGCGGGAGGCTACGAGCAGTACTTC. Translation gives CASSLGGLGAGGYEQYF.